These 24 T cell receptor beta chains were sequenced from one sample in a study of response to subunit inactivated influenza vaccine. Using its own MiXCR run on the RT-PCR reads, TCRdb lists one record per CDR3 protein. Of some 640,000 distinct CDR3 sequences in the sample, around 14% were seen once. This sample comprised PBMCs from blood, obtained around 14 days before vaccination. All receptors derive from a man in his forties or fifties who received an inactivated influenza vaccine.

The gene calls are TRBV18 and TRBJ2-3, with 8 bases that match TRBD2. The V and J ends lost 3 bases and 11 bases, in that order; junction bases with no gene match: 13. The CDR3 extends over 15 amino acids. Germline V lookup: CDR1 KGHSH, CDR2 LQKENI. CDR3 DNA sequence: TGTGCCAGCTCACCCCGTTCGGGGGGGCGAAATATGCAGTATTTT. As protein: CASSPRSGGRNMQYF.

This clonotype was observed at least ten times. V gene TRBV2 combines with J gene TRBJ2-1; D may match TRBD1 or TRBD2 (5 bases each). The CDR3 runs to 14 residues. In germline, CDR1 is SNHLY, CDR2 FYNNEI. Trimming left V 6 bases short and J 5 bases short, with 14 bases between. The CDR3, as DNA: TGTGCCAGCAGCACAAGAGGGGTCAACAATGAGCAGTTCTTC. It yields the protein CASSTRGVNNEQFF.

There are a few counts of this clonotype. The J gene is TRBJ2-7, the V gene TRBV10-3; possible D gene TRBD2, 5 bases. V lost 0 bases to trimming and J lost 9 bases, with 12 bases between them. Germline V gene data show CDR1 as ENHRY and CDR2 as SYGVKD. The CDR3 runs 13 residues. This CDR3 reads CAISESIAGGQYF. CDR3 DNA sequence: TGTGCCATCAGTGAGTCGATAGCAGGAGGGCAGTACTTC.

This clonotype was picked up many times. CDR3: CASSLGTSGHEQFF. DNA for the CDR3: TGTGCCAGCAGCTTGGGGACTAGCGGGCATGAGCAGTTCTTC. The V call is TRBV7-2, the J call TRBJ2-1, with TRBD2 matching over 12 bases. Germline loops: CDR1 SGHTA, CDR2 FQGNSA. J lost 8 bases, V lost 3 bases, and 2 bases had no gene match. This CDR3 is built from 14 residues.

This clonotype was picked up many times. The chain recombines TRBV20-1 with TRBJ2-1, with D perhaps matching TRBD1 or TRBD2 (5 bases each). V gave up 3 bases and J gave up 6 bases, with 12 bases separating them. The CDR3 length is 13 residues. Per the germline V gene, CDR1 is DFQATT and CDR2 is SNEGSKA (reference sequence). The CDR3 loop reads CSARGPSANEQFF. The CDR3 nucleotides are TGCAGTGCTAGGGGACCTTCGGCCAATGAGCAGTTCTTC.

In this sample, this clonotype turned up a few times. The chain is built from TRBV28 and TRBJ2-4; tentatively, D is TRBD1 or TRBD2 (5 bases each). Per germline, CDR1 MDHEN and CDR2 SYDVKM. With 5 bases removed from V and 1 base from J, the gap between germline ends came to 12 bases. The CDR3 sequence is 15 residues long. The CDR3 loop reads CASSEWGSAKNIQYF. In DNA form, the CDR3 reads TGTGCCAGCAGTGAATGGGGGTCCGCCAAAAACATTCAGTACTTC.

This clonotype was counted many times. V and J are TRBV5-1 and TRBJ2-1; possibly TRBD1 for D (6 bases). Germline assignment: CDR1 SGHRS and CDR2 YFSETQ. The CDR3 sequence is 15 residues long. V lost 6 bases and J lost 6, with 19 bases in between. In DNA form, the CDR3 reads TGCGCCAGCACGTCCGGGACAATCAAAGGCAATGAGCAGTTCTTC. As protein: CASTSGTIKGNEQFF.

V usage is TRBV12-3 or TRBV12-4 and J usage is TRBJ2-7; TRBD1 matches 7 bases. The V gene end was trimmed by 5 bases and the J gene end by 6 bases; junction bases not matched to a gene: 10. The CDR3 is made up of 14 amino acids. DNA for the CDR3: TGTGCCAGCAGTCGAGGGGGCAATCCCGTCGAGCAGTACTTC. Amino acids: CASSRGGNPVEQYF.

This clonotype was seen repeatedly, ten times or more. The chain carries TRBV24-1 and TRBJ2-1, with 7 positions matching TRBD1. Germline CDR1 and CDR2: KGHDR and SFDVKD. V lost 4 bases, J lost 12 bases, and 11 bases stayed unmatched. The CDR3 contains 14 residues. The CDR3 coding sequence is TGTGCCACCAGTGACCTCCGGACAGGACATGGGCAGTTCTTC. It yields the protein CATSDLRTGHGQFF.

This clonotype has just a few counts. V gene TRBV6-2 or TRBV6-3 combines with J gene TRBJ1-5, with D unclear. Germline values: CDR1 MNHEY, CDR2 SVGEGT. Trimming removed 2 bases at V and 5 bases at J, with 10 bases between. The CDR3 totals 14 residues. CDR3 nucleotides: TGTGCCAGCAGTTACACGGGAGCCCATCAGCCCCAGCATTTT. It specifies CASSYTGAHQPQHF.

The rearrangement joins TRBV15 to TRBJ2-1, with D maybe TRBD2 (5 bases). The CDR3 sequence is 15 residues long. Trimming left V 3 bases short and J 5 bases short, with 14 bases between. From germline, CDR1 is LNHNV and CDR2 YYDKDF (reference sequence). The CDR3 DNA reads TGTGCCACCAGCAGTGGTCTAGCCGGCCACAATGAGCAGTTCTTC. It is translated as CATSSGLAGHNEQFF.

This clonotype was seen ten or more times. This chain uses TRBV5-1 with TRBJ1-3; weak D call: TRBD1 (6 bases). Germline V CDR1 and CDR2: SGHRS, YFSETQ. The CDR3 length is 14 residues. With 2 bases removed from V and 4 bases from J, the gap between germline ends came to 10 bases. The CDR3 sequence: CASSLGQYGNTIYF. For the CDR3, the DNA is TGCGCCAGCAGCTTAGGACAGTACGGAAACACCATATATTTT.

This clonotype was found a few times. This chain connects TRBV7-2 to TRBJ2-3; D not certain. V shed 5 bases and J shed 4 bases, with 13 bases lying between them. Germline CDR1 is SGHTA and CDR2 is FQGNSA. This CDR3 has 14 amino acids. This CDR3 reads CASSPAEAPDTQYF. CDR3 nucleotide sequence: TGTGCCAGCAGCCCAGCCGAGGCCCCAGATACGCAGTATTTT.

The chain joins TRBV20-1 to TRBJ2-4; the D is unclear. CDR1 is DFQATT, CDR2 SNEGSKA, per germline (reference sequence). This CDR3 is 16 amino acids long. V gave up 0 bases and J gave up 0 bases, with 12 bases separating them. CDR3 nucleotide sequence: TGCAGTGCTAGAGATGAGTTCAGGATAGCCAAAAACATTCAGTACTTC. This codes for CSARDEFRIAKNIQYF.

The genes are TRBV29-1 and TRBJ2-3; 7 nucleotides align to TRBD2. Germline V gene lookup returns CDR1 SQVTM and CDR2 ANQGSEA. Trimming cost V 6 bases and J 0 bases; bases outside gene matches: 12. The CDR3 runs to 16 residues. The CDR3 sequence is CSVSSGVASSTDTQYF. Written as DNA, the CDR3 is TGCAGCGTCTCTAGCGGAGTTGCATCTAGCACAGATACGCAGTATTTT.

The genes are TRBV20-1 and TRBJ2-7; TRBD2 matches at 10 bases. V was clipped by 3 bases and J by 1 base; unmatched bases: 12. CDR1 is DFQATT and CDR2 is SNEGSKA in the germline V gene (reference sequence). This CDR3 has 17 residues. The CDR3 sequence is CSASLGGGTSVSYEQYF. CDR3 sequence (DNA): TGCAGTGCTAGCCTCGGTGGTGGGACTAGCGTATCCTACGAGCAGTACTTC.

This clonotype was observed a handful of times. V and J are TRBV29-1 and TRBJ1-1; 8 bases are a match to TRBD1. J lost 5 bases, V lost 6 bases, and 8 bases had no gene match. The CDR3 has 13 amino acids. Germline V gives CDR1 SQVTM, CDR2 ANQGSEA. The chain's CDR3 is CSVATGGRTEAFF. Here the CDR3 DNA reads TGCAGCGTGGCCACAGGGGGAAGGACTGAAGCTTTCTTT.

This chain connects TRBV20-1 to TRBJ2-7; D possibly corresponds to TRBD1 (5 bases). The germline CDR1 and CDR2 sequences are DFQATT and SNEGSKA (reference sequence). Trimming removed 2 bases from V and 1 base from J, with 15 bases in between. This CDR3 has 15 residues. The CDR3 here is CSARNRLGPSYEQYF. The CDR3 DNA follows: TGCAGTGCTAGAAACAGGCTGGGGCCTTCCTACGAGCAGTACTTC.

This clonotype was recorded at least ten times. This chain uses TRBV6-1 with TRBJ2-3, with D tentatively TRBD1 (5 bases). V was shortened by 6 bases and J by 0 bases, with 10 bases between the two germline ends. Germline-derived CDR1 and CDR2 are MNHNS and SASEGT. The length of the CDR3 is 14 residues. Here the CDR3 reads CASRDRFSTDTQYF. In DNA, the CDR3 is TGTGCCAGCAGAGACAGATTTAGCACAGATACGCAGTATTTT.

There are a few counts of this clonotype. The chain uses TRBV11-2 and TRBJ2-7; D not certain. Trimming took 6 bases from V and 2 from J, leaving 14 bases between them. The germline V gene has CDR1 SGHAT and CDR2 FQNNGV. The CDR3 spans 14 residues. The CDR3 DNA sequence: TGTGCCAGCAGGGTCAGCTTAACGGCCTACGAGCAGTACTTC. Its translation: CASRVSLTAYEQYF.

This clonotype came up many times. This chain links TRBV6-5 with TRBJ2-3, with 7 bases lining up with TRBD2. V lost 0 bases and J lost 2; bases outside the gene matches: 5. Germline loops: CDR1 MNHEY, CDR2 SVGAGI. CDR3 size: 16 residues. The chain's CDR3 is CASSYSRGVVTDTQYF. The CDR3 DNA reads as TGTGCCAGCAGTTACTCCCGGGGGGTGGTCACAGATACGCAGTATTTT.

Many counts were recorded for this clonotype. The CDR3 here is CASSLDSDGPYEQYF. The CDR3 nucleotides read TGTGCCAGCAGCTTGGATTCGGACGGGCCCTACGAGCAGTACTTC. V is TRBV5-4 and J is TRBJ2-7; D is unresolved. The CDR3 extends over 15 amino acids. Deletions cut 0 bases from V and 2 bases from J, with 12 bases between. Germline CDR1 reads SGHNT; CDR2 reads YYREEE (reference sequence).

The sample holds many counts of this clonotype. The CDR3 DNA sequence: TGTGCCAGCAGCACCGGGACTAGCGGGGTAGGGCAGTACTTC. Translation gives CASSTGTSGVGQYF. The rearrangement links TRBV7-6 to TRBJ2-7; 13 bases line up with TRBD2. The germline CDR1 and CDR2 sequences are SGHVS and FNYEAQ. V lost 5 bases, J lost 9 bases, and 7 bases stayed unmatched. This CDR3 region has 14 residues.

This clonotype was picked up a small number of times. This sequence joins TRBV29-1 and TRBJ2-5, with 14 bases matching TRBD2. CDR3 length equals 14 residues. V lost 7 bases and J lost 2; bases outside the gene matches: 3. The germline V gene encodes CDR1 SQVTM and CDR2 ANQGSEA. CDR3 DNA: TGCAGCGCTTGGACTAGCGGGGGGCAAGAGACCCAGTACTTC. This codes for CSAWTSGGQETQYF.